Listed here are 2 T cell receptor beta chains from one sample, sequenced in a study of molecular identifiers for immune sequencing clone quantification. TCRdb reanalysed the PCR reads using MiXCR and keeps one entry per CDR3 protein. The sample lists 460,000 or so distinct CDR3 sequences; 20% to 25% were seen once. Sequenced material: naive CD8+ T cells from blood, with Jurkat cell RNA spiked in. Subset described: FACS-sorted CD8+CD4-CCR7+CD45RA+ naive T cells. Receptor source: a human donor in good health. Some libraries in this study had Jurkat cell RNA spiked in.

Of note for this clonotype: A junction end diverges from the germline sequence, so it may reflect a read error. V and J are TRBV20-1 and TRBJ2-1; no clear D gene. The V gene's germline CDR1 is DFQATT and CDR2 SNEGSKA (reference sequence). This CDR3 has 15 residues. CDR3 DNA sequence: TGCAGTGCTACCGACTTGCGGAATCCCTACGATGAGCAGTTCTTC. It yields the protein CSATDLRNPYDEQFF.

This clonotype was recorded at least ten times. The chain uses TRBV29-1 and TRBJ1-1, with 7 bases matching TRBD1. The germline gives CDR1 SQVTM, CDR2 ANQGSEA. The V and J ends lost 2 bases and 1 base, in that order; junction bases with no gene match: 19. This CDR3 has 19 residues. The CDR3 nucleotides are TGCAGCGTTGAAAAACTAAAACGACAGGGCATCCGCACGAACACTGAAGCTTTCTTT. It specifies CSVEKLKRQGIRTNTEAFF.